This T cell receptor beta chain was retrieved from a study of shared clonotypes between healthy human individuals. Generated by immunoSEQ multiplex PCR, the TCRdb table keeps only in-frame clones and is missing some. This table holds over 95,000 clones, more than 45% found once. V trimming: 9 bases; J trimming: 4 bases; junction bases outside the gene matches: 8. Per the germline V gene, CDR1 is LNHDA and CDR2 is SQIVND (reference sequence). The CDR3 consists of 14 residues. This clone has at least ten counts. This TCR came from a woman in her 40s in good health. Some clones in this sample may be carry-over from other donors' samples. Material: PBMCs. The chain uses TRBV19 and TRBJ1-2, with 10 bases matching TRBD1. The CDR3 nucleotides read TGTGCCAGCGGGGACAGGGGTTTTTCCTATGGCTACACCTTC. Translation gives CASGDRGFSYGYTF.